This T cell receptor beta chain came from a study of blood T cell repertoires in COVID-19. Study details: Acute and convalescent COVID-19 samples came from the United States, Italy and Spain. T cells, B-cell-depleted T cells, or PBMCs provided the cDNA or gDNA that served as material.

Study processing details: Estimated nucleated cell counts came from reference gene primer amplification. Only in-frame clones appear in the TCRdb table, and some are missing; sequencing was by immunoSEQ multiplex PCR. For V, J and clone size, that table is used; D and trimming come from the DNA. The sample shows about 300,000 clones, around 84% of them seen only once. Germline V gene data show CDR1 as LGHDT and CDR2 as YNNKEL (reference sequence). With V trimmed by 1 base and J by 3 bases, 5 bases remained unmatched. The CDR3 contains 15 residues. Ages ranged from about 18 to 89 years, with residence in about two dozen US areas.

The sequenced material came from PBMCs or T cells enriched from blood (not recorded which). The chain is built from TRBV3-1 (or the pseudogene TRBV3-2) and TRBJ1-2; 7 bases fit TRBD1. The receptor was derived from a man in his thirties or forties who had recovered from COVID-19. CDR3 bases: TGTGCCAGCAGCCAAGGAAGAGACAGGGACTATGGCTACACCTTC. Translated: CASSQGRDRDYGYTF.